This is a list of T cell receptor beta chains from one sample in a study of blood T cell repertoires in COVID-19. Libraries were prepared by immunoSEQ multiplex PCR; TCRdb keeps only in-frame clonotypes and omits some of them. The top ten clones hold roughly 20% of a sample with 45,000 or so clones, 80% of them seen once. Sequencing was performed on peripheral blood. The receptors shown here come from a man in his sixties or seventies with acute or convalescent COVID-19. CDR3s include the opening cysteine and the closing phenylalanine or tryptophan.

J gene	V gene	CDR3 protein
TRBJ2-7	TRBV7-9	CASSLLGMGTGPTF
TRBJ1-6	TRBV7-3	CASSLSGSGNSPLHF
TRBJ1-1	TRBV19	CASINGLTEAFF
TRBJ2-5	TRBV7-9	CASSLYPRGQSETQYF
TRBJ2-2	TRBV27	CASSAQGDTGELFF
TRBJ1-2	TRBV10-3	CAISEYGTDYGYTF
TRBJ1-6	TRBV9	CASSVRGGPSNSPLHF
TRBJ2-1	TRBV7-3	CASSLTGRKNEQFF
TRBJ1-1	TRBV19	CATRQGRDTEAFF
TRBJ1-3	TRBV7-2	CASSFTSAGSPYF
TRBJ1-2	TRBV28	CASSVPAGTASYGYTF
TRBJ2-2	TRBV7-2	CASSLVGGGPGTGELFF
TRBJ1-1	TRBV6-5	CASSSRTAMRAFF
TRBJ1-4	TRBV4-2	CASSPSGTGRKLFF
TRBJ1-6	TRBV18	CASSPPGGGANSPLHF
TRBJ2-5	TRBV2	CASSVLAGGGETQYF
TRBJ1-1	TRBV7-9	CASSLKRQGFSTEAFF
TRBJ1-6	TRBV10-2	CASSESRGGHSPLHF
TRBJ2-3	TRBV3-1/TRBV3-2	CASSQLTHRDPYF
TRBJ1-3	TRBV5-1	CASSFGTAFGNTIYF
TRBJ1-5	TRBV6-2/TRBV6-3	CASSGSLNSNQPQHF
TRBJ2-1	TRBV18	CASSGGTGALNEQFF
TRBJ1-5	TRBV24-1	CATSDYMGSQHF
TRBJ1-1	TRBV28	CASSETGTRNTEAFF
TRBJ1-5	TRBV5-5	CASSPGTGDNQPQHF
TRBJ1-1	TRBV29-1	CSVGNRGTEAFF
TRBJ2-1	TRBV5-1	CASSLRRGGHLSSYNEQFF
TRBJ1-2	TRBV7-2	CASSLVGSNYGYTF
TRBJ2-7	TRBV14	CASSQGQFYEQYF
TRBJ1-1	TRBV7-2	CASSLARQGSTEAFF
TRBJ1-4	TRBV10-3	CAISESSIEGEGNEKLFF
TRBJ2-7	TRBV4-1	CASSPLGGLSYEQYF
TRBJ1-5	TRBV28	CASSRNYQTRNQPQHF
TRBJ1-5	TRBV2	CASKSTGFQPQHF
TRBJ1-5	TRBV5-1	CASSPGQGSSGNQPQHF
TRBJ1-2	TRBV14	CASSPDRNYGYTF
TRBJ1-2	TRBV7-9	CASSFLGQGYGYTF
TRBJ1-2	TRBV18	CASSPAHGDNYGYTF
TRBJ2-7	TRBV11-3	CASSPRTGHPEQYF
TRBJ2-3	TRBV28	CASSLSGSIAGRTDTQYF
TRBJ1-2	TRBV3-1/TRBV3-2	CASSQSNHRVTNYGYTF
TRBJ1-2	TRBV18	CASSLQGASYGYTF
TRBJ2-3	TRBV7-9	CASSSSFGTGSTDTQYF
TRBJ2-6	TRBV4-3	CASTSGQGLISGANVLTF
TRBJ1-2	TRBV30	CACNRGRPYGYTF
TRBJ2-3	TRBV4-2	CASSQLLAGGDTDTQYF
TRBJ1-2	TRBV6-2/TRBV6-3	CASSPRAANYGYTF
TRBJ1-6	TRBV21-1	CASSSRDSYNSPLHF
TRBJ2-7	TRBV6-6	CATRQGAYEQYF
TRBJ2-5	TRBV7-3	CASSPGVQGETQYF
TRBJ2-3	TRBV5-8	CASSLGRGRTDTQYF
TRBJ1-2	TRBV18	CASSPTGFYGYTF
TRBJ1-2	TRBV5-5	CASSFRHRNYGYTF
TRBJ2-5	TRBV3-1/TRBV3-2	CASSQDYRGYMETQYF
TRBJ1-2	TRBV2	CASSEVYRGRQGYTF
TRBJ1-1	TRBV5-4	CASSSGQGASGNTEAFF
TRBJ1-6	TRBV15	CATSRAQGMNSPLHF
TRBJ1-2	TRBV10-3	CAISDQGSGYTF
TRBJ1-6	TRBV7-9	CASSRIDFVDSPLHF
TRBJ1-4	TRBV5-6	CASSPTTGVNEKLFF